What follows is one T cell receptor (beta chain) and its context. Roughly 0.45 to 1 ug RNA was reverse transcribed with random hexamers. TCRdb itself ran the immunoSEQ multiplex PCR reads through MiXCR, one entry per CDR3 protein. The sample holds 55,000 to 70,000 distinct CDR3 sequences, 85% to 95% seen once. This entry belongs to a study of CD8 T cells in Susac syndrome. The CDR3 totals 12 residues. Germline CDR1 is MDHEN and CDR2 is SYDVKM. V lost 3 bases to trimming and J lost 11 bases, with 13 bases between them. The source material was CD8+ T cells from PBMCs. The rearrangement joins TRBV28 to TRBJ1-1, with D maybe TRBD1 (5 bases). This sequence was found in a human donor in good health. CDR3 bases: TGTGCCAGCAGTTTCGCAGGGAGCTGGGCTTTCTTT. It yields the protein CASSFAGSWAFF.